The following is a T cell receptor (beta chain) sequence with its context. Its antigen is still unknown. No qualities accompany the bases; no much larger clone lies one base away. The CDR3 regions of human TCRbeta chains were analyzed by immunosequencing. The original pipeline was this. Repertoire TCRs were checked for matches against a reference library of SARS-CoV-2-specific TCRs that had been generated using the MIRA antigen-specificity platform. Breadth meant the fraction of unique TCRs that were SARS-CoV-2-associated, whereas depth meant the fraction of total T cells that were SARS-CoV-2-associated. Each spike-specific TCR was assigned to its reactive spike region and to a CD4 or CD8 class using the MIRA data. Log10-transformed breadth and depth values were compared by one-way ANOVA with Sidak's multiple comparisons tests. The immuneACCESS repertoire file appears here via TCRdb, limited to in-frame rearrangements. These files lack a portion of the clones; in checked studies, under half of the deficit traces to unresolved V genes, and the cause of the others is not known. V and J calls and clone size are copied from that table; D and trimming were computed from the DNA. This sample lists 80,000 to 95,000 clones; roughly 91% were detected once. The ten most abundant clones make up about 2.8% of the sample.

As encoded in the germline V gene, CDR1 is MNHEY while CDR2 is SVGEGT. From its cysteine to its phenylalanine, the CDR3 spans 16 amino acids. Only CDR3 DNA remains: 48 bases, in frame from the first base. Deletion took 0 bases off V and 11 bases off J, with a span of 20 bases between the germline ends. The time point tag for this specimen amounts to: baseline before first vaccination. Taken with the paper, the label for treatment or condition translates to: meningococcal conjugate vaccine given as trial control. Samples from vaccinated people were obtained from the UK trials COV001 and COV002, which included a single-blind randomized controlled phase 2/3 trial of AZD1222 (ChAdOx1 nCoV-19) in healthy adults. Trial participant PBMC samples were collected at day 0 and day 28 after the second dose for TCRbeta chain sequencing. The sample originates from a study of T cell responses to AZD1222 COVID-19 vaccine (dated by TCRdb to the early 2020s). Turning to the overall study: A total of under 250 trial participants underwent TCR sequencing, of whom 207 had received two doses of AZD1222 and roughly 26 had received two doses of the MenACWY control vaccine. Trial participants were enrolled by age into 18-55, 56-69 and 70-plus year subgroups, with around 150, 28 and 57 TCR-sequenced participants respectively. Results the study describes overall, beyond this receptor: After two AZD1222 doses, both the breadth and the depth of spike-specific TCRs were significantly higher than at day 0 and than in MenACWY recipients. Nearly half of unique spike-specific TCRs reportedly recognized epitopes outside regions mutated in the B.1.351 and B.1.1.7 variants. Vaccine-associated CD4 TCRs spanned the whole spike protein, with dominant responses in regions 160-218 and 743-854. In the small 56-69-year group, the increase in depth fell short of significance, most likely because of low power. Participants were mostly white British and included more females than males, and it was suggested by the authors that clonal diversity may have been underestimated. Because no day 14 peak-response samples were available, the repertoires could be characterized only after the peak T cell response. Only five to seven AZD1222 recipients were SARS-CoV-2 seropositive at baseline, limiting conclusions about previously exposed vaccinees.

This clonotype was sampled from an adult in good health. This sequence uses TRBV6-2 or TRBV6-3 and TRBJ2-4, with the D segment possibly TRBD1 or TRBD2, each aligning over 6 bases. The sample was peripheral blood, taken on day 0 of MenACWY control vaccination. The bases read TGTGCCAGCAGTTACTCGACGGGGGCCTGGTATTCCTTTCAGTACTTC. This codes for CASSYSTGAWYSFQYF.